These T cell receptor beta chains were read from a single sample in a study of blood T cell repertoires in COVID-19. Data came from immunoSEQ multiplex PCR; TCRdb stores just in-frame clones and leaves some out. The profile shows 45,000 to 60,000 clones, about four fifths of them singletons. Input material: peripheral blood. All receptors derive from a man aged 45 to 65 with acute or convalescent COVID-19. CDR3s include the opening cysteine and the closing phenylalanine or tryptophan. A D gene is named only where the DNA matches it firmly. The size field is filled for only some rows; it gives once, few, many or a size class.

J,size,V,D,DNA,CDR3
TRBJ2-7,.,TRBV7-9,.,TGTGCCAGCAGCTTCGGGACATCCGCCCACGAGCAGTACTTC,CASSFGTSAHEQYF
TRBJ2-1,once,TRBV27,TRBD1,TGTGCCAGCAGTTTATCGGCAGGGGGAAGCTACAATGAGCAGTTCTTC,CASSLSAGGSYNEQFF
TRBJ1-3,.,TRBV28,.,TGTGCCAGCAGTTTATCCAGGGACTACTCTGGAAACACCATATATTTT,CASSLSRDYSGNTIYF
TRBJ2-3,.,TRBV2,TRBD2,TGTGCCAGCAGACTACTAGCGGGGAGAGATACGCAGTATTTT,CASRLLAGRDTQYF
TRBJ2-1,.,TRBV5-1,TRBD2,TGCGCCAGCAGCGGAAATAGCGGGGGGCCCCAAAATGAGCAGTTCTTC,CASSGNSGGPQNEQFF
TRBJ1-1,.,TRBV9,.,TGTGCCAGCAGCGTCAGTGTCGGTGCGGGGGCGAACACTGAAGCTTTCTTT,CASSVSVGAGANTEAFF
TRBJ2-1,.,TRBV27,TRBD2,TGTGCCAGCAGTTATAGGACTAGCGGGTACGAGCAGTTCTTC,CASSYRTSGYEQFF
TRBJ2-1,few,TRBV24-1,TRBD1,TGTGCCACCAGTGACGTGGGACAGGTCAGGAGCAATGAGCAGTTCTTC,CATSDVGQVRSNEQFF
TRBJ1-6,.,TRBV19,TRBD1,TGTGCCAGTAGTATCCACACCGGGACAGGCGAGAATTCACCCCTCCACTTT,CASSIHTGTGENSPLHF
TRBJ2-1,once,TRBV5-1,.,TGCGCCAGCAGCTTGGCAGGCGGGAACTACAATGAGCAGTTCTTC,CASSLAGGNYNEQFF
TRBJ2-1,.,TRBV24-1,TRBD2,TGTGCCACCAGTGATTTGAGAGAGACTACCGGGAGGTACAATGAGCAGTTCTTC,CATSDLRETTGRYNEQFF
TRBJ2-4,.,TRBV6-2/TRBV6-3,TRBD2,TGTGCCAGCAGCCAAGCGGGACCCTTCCACTTC,CASSQAGPFHF
TRBJ2-3,.,TRBV2,TRBD2,TGTGCCAGCAGGATCACTAGCGCAGATACGCAGTATTTT,CASRITSADTQYF
TRBJ1-2,once,TRBV3-1/TRBV3-2,TRBD1,TGTGCCAGCAGCCAAGTCTACGGGACAGGGGGAAACTATGGCTACACCTTC,CASSQVYGTGGNYGYTF
TRBJ2-7,.,TRBV6-6,TRBD1,TGTGCCAGCAGCCAGGGACAGGGCCCCTACGAGCAGTACTTC,CASSQGQGPYEQYF
TRBJ1-2,.,TRBV3-1/TRBV3-2,TRBD1,TGTGCCAGCAGCCCCCTCGGACCACGAATACAGGGGCAAGGCTACACCTTC,CASSPLGPRIQGQGYTF
TRBJ2-1,once,TRBV2,TRBD2,TGTGCCAGCAGTGTAACTAGCGGGGGCCTATTGTCCTACAATGAGCAGTTCTTC,CASSVTSGGLLSYNEQFF